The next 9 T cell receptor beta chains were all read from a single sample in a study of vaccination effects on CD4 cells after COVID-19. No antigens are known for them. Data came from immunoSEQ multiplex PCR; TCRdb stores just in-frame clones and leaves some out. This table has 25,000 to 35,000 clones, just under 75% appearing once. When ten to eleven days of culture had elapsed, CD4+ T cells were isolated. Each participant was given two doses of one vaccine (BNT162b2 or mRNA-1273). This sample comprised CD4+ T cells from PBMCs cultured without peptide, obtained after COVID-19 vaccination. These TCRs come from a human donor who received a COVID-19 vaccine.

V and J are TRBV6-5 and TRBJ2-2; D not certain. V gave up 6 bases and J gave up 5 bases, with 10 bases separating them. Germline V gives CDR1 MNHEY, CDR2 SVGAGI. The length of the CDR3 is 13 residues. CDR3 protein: CASRRTTTGELFF. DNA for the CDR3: TGTGCCAGCAGAAGAACCACGACCGGGGAGCTGTTTTTT.

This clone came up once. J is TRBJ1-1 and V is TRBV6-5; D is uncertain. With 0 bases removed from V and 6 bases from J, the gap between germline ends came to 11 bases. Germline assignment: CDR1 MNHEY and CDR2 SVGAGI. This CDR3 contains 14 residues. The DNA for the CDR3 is TGTGCCAGCAGTTACTCGTATCTTGTCGCTGAAGCTTTCTTT. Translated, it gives CASSYSYLVAEAFF.

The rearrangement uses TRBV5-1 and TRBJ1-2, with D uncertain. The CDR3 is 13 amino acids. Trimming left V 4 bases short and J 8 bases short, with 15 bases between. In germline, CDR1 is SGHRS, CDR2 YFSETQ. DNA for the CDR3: TGCGCCAGCAGCCCTAGACCAAGGGAGGGCTACACCTTC. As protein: CASSPRPREGYTF.

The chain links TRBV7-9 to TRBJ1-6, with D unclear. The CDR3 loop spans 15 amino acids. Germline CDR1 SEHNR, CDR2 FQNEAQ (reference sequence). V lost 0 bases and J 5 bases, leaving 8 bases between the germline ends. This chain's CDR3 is CASSLAAHNNSPLHF. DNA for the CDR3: TGTGCCAGCAGCTTAGCCGCCCATAATAATTCACCCCTCCACTTT.

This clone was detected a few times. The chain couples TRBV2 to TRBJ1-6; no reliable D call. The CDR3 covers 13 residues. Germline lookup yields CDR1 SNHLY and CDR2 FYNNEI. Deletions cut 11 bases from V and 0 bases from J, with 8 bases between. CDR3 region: CAGTISYNSPLHF. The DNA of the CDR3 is TGTGCCGGAACGATCTCCTATAATTCACCCCTCCACTTT.

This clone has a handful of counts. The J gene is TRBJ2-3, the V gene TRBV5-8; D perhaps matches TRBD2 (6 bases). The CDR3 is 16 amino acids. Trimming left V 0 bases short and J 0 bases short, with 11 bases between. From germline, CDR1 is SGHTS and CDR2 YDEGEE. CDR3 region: CASSLVRGLSTDTQYF. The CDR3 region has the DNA TGTGCCAGCAGCTTGGTGCGGGGCCTTAGCACAGATACGCAGTATTTT.

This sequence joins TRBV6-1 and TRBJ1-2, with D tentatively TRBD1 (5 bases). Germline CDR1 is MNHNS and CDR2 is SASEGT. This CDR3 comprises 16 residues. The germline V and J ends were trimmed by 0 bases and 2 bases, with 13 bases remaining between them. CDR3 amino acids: CASSEATAEPNYGYTF. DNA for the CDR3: TGTGCCAGCAGTGAAGCGACAGCCGAGCCCAACTATGGCTACACCTTC.

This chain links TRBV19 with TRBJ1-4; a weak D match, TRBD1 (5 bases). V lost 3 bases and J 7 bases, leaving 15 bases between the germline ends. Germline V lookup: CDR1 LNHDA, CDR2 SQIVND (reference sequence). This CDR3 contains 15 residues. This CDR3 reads CASSMAEGLSEKLFF. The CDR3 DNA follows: TGTGCCAGTAGTATGGCAGAGGGGCTTAGTGAAAAACTGTTTTTT.

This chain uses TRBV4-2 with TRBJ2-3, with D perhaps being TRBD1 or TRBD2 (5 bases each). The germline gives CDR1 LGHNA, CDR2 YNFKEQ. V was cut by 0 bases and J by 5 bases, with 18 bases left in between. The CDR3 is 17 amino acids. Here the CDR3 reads CASSQDPGLIVGDTQYF. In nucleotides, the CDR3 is TGTGCCAGCAGCCAAGATCCGGGGCTTATAGTGGGAGATACGCAGTATTTT.